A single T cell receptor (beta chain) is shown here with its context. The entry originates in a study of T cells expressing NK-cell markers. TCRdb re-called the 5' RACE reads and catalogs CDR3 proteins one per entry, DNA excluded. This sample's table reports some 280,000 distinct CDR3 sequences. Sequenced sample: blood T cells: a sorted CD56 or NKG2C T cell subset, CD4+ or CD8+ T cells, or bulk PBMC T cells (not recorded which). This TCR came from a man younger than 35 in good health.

CDR3 sequence reads: CASSQGGLAGGEQFF. J is TRBJ2-1 and V is TRBV5-1; no DNA is available, so the TRBD2 call from TCRdb remains unchecked. This CDR3 region has 15 residues. CDR1 and CDR2 (germline): SGHRS, YFSETQ.